This entry lists 31 T cell receptor beta chains sequenced from one sample in a study of blood T cell repertoires in COVID-19 (dated by TCRdb to 2018 to 2021). Libraries were prepared through the immunoSEQ multiplex PCR assay. TCRdb carries this immuneACCESS record with in-frame sequences only. Its versions omit some clonotypes, under half of them owing to an unresolved V gene in the studies checked, with the rest unexplained. The sample table holds around 230,000 clones, of which about nine tenths were seen once. Clones ranked in the top ten supply 11% of the sample. Sequenced material: peripheral blood. These receptor sequences come from a man aged 50 or older with COVID-19, enrolled during active disease.

The gene calls are TRBV10-2 and TRBJ2-3, with 8 bases matching TRBD1. Germline V CDR1 and CDR2: WSHSY, SAAADI. With V trimmed by 8 bases and J by 2 bases, 6 bases remained unmatched. There are 14 residues in the CDR3. The CDR3 DNA reads as TGCGCCAGCCGACAGGGGATCGACACAGATACGCAGTATTTT. Translated: CASRQGIDTDTQYF.

The V call is TRBV7-3, the J call TRBJ2-7, with D tentatively TRBD2 (5 bases). V dropped 8 bases and J dropped 4 bases, with 24 bases sitting between them. The CDR3 extends over 16 amino acids. Germline V gene data show CDR1 as SGHTA and CDR2 as FQGTGA. The CDR3 here is CASPSSETGGTYEQYF. Written as DNA, the CDR3 is TGTGCCAGCCCTAGTAGCGAGACTGGAGGAACATACGAGCAGTACTTC. Supplemented by reference TRBV7-3 and TRBJ2-7, the full variable domain reads GAGVSQTPSNKVTEKGKYVELRCDPISGHTALYWYRQSLGQGPEFLIYFQGTGAADDSGLPNDRFFAVRPEGSVSTLKIQRTERGDSAVYLCASPSSETGGTYEQYFGPGTRLTVT.

This clone was picked up one time. The gene calls are TRBV25-1 and TRBJ1-2, with TRBD1 identical over 7 bases. After removal of 4 bases from V and 7 bases from J, the junction contained 6 bases not matched to a gene. The CDR3 length is 13 residues. Germline V gene data show CDR1 as MGHDK and CDR2 as SYGVNS. For the CDR3, the DNA is TGTGCCAGCAGTGTTGTCACAGGGGTTGGCTACACCTTC. The encoded protein is CASSVVTGVGYTF.

The sample holds one count of this clone. The V and J genes are TRBV30 and TRBJ1-1; the D gene is possibly TRBD1 (5 bases). Between the trimmed V and J ends, which lost 2 bases and 5 bases, there was a span of 24 bases. Germline CDR1 is GTSNPN and CDR2 is SVGIG (reference sequence). The CDR3 consists of 17 residues. This CDR3 is CAWSPVSLGGRGTEAFF. Written as DNA, the CDR3 is TGTGCCTGGAGTCCCGTTTCCCTGGGGGGTCGGGGAACTGAAGCTTTCTTT. The full variable domain, in which reference TRBV30 and TRBJ1-1 provide the parts outside the CDR3, is SQTIHQWPATLVQPVGSPLSLECTVEGTSNPNLYWYRQAAGRGLQLLFYSVGIGQISSEVPQNLSASRPQDRQFILSSKKLLLSDSGFYLCAWSPVSLGGRGTEAFFGQGTRLTVV.

The V gene is TRBV7-2, the J gene TRBJ2-7, with 7 bases lining up with TRBD2. This CDR3 is built from 14 residues. Per the germline V gene, CDR1 is SGHTA and CDR2 is FQGNSA. After removal of 5 bases from V and 2 bases from J, the junction contained 6 bases not matched to a gene. CDR3 DNA: TGTGCCAGCAGCCTCGGACTAGGGGCCTACGAGCAGTACTTC. Translated, it gives CASSLGLGAYEQYF.

This clone was counted between two and nine times. The chain carries TRBV12-3 or TRBV12-4 and TRBJ1-2; D unclear. V was trimmed by 2 bases and J by 7 bases, leaving 11 bases between them. The CDR3 totals 13 residues. The CDR3 loop reads CASSLQGGLGYTF. DNA of the CDR3: TGTGCCAGCAGTTTACAAGGCGGGCTTGGCTACACCTTC.

The chain's CDR3 is CASSLDAGYDTEAFF. The CDR3 DNA reads as TGCGCCAGCAGCTTGGATGCAGGGTATGACACTGAAGCTTTCTTT. V gene TRBV5-1 combines with J gene TRBJ1-1; D possibly corresponds to TRBD1 (5 bases). Germline-derived CDR1 and CDR2 are SGHRS and YFSETQ. V was shortened by 0 bases and J by 3 bases, with 12 bases between the two germline ends. The CDR3 is 15 amino acids.

The J gene is TRBJ2-5, the V gene TRBV6-1, with 7 bases that match TRBD2. The V and J ends lost 0 bases and 5 bases, in that order; junction bases with no gene match: 9. This CDR3 is 16 amino acids long. Germline V gene data show CDR1 as MNHNS and CDR2 as SASEGT. CDR3 DNA sequence: TGTGCCAGCAGTGAAGCGCTAGGGGCAGCGGGGGAGACCCAGTACTTC. It yields the protein CASSEALGAAGETQYF.

The CDR3 region is CASSPGLSYEQYF. DNA of the CDR3: TGTGCCAGCAGCCCGGGACTGTCCTACGAGCAGTACTTC. This sequence joins TRBV7-3 and TRBJ2-7, with D possibly being TRBD2 (6 bases). This CDR3 contains 13 residues. V was cut by 5 bases and J by 1 base, with 9 bases left in between. The V gene's germline CDR1 is SGHTA and CDR2 FQGTGA.

The chain couples TRBV18 to TRBJ2-2, with 9 bases identical to TRBD2. V shed 3 bases and J 6 bases; nucleotides not matched to a gene: 8. The CDR3 loop spans 16 amino acids. Germline V lookup: CDR1 KGHSH, CDR2 LQKENI. CDR3 in DNA: TGTGCCAGCTCACCCGTTCTGCGGGGGGGCCCCGGGGAGCTGTTTTTT. Translation: CASSPVLRGGPGELFF.

The chain uses TRBV11-2 and TRBJ1-4, with a tentative D call TRBD1 (5 bases). CDR3 size: 14 residues. The V gene's germline CDR1 is SGHAT and CDR2 FQNNGV. V was pared by 5 bases and J by 8 bases, with 15 bases between. In nucleotides, the CDR3 is TGTGCCAGCAGCCCAGACCCTCAGGGCGAAAAACTGTTTTTT. Its translation is CASSPDPQGEKLFF.

The V gene is TRBV3-1 (or the pseudogene TRBV3-2), the J gene TRBJ2-4, with D perhaps matching TRBD2 (6 bases). This CDR3 has 15 residues. Trimming removed 3 bases at V and 7 bases at J, with 16 bases between. Germline CDR1 is LGHDT and CDR2 is YNNKEL (reference sequence). In DNA, the CDR3 is TGTGCCAGCAGCCAGGACGGGGGTCTGAACAACATTCAGTACTTC. Amino acids: CASSQDGGLNNIQYF.

The V call is TRBV7-9, the J call TRBJ2-1, with 8 bases that match TRBD2. V lost 5 bases and J lost 5; bases outside the gene matches: 5. Per the germline V gene, CDR1 is SEHNR and CDR2 is FQNEAQ (reference sequence). The length of the CDR3 is 14 residues. In nucleotides, the CDR3 is TGTGCCAGCAGCCCTCAAGCGGGAGACAATGAGCAGTTCTTC. This encodes CASSPQAGDNEQFF. The full variable domain, its missing parts supplied by reference TRBV7-9 and TRBJ2-1, is DTGVSQNPRHKITKRGQNVTFRCDPISEHNRLYWYRQTLGQGPEFLTYFQNEAQLEKSRLLSDRFSAERPKGSFSTLEIQRTEQGDSAMYLCASSPQAGDNEQFFGPGTRLTVL.

This clone came up a few times. The identical CDR3 is also encoded by other nucleotide sequences in the sample. J is TRBJ2-1 and V is TRBV11-1; 11 nucleotides agree with TRBD2. The CDR3 spans 14 residues. V shed 5 bases, J shed 8 bases, and the junction held 5 bases outside the gene matches. Germline V lookup: CDR1 SGHAT, CDR2 FQDESV (reference sequence). CDR3 in amino acids: CASSPSGGSHEQFF. In DNA form, the CDR3 reads TGTGCCAGCAGCCCTAGCGGGGGGAGCCATGAGCAGTTCTTC.

V gene TRBV29-1 combines with J gene TRBJ2-2; no clear D gene. Germline V gene data show CDR1 as SQVTM and CDR2 as ANQGSEA. The V end lost 7 bases, the J end lost 4 bases, and 13 bases lay between the germline ends. The CDR3 sequence is 13 residues long. Here the CDR3 DNA reads TGCAGCGCCGTCTCAATGAGCACCGGGGAGCTGTTTTTT. It yields the protein CSAVSMSTGELFF.

The chain is built from TRBV9 and TRBJ1-5, with D uncertain. The germline gives CDR1 SGDLS, CDR2 YYNGEE. This CDR3 spans 15 amino acids. Trimming removed 0 bases at V and 2 bases at J, with 9 bases between. CDR3 sequence: CASSVAEGRNQPQHF. The DNA of the CDR3 is TGTGCCAGCAGCGTAGCGGAGGGCCGCAATCAGCCCCAGCATTTT.

V usage is TRBV4-2 and J usage is TRBJ2-7; D perhaps matches TRBD2 (5 bases). V was pared by 5 bases and J by 6 bases, with 14 bases between. Germline V gene lookup returns CDR1 LGHNA and CDR2 YNFKEQ. The CDR3 has 13 amino acids. CDR3: CASSKLDRAEQYF. The CDR3 DNA reads as TGTGCCAGCAGCAAACTAGATCGAGCCGAGCAGTACTTC.

The V call is TRBV3-1 (or the pseudogene TRBV3-2), the J call TRBJ1-1, with 8 bases lining up with TRBD1. V gave up 1 base and J gave up 8 bases; unmatched junction bases: 6. CDR1 is LGHDT, CDR2 YNNKEL, per germline (reference sequence). The CDR3 contains 14 residues. CDR3: CASSQGQGTDEAFF. The CDR3, as DNA: TGTGCCAGCAGCCAAGGACAGGGGACCGACGAAGCTTTCTTT.

The chain carries TRBV5-8 and TRBJ1-2; D gene uncertain. The CDR3 extends over 18 amino acids. Deletions cut 4 bases from V and 2 bases from J, with 24 bases between. Germline V lookup: CDR1 SGHTS, CDR2 YDEGEE. The CDR3 loop is CASSTTTLLRRLNYGYTF. The CDR3 bases are TGTGCCAGCAGCACGACCACATTGCTGCGGAGATTGAACTATGGCTACACCTTC.

The gene calls are TRBV10-1 and TRBJ2-3; D call uncertain. V lost 3 bases to trimming and J lost 0 bases, with 4 bases between them. The CDR3 consists of 13 residues. Germline V gives CDR1 WNHNN, CDR2 SYGVQD (reference sequence). CDR3 bases: TGCGCCAGCAGTGATCCTAGCACAGATACGCAGTATTTT. Translation gives CASSDPSTDTQYF.

The chain employs TRBV6-5 and TRBJ1-5, with 7 nucleotides matching TRBD1. The CDR3 consists of 14 residues. CDR1 MNHEY and CDR2 SVGAGI come from the germline V gene. V lost 3 bases to trimming and J lost 7 bases; unmatched junction nucleotides: 6. The CDR3 loop reads CASSYRQGGQPQHF. DNA of the CDR3: TGTGCCAGCAGTTATCGCCAGGGGGGACAGCCCCAGCATTTT.

The CDR3 protein is CASSLVVRQNQPQHF. CDR3 coding DNA: TGTGCCAGCAGCTTAGTCGTCAGGCAAAATCAGCCCCAGCATTTT. The V call is TRBV7-2, the J call TRBJ1-5, with D unresolved. The V end lost 1 base, the J end lost 4 bases, and 11 bases lay between the germline ends. The CDR3 runs 15 residues. Germline V gives CDR1 SGHTA, CDR2 FQGNSA.

The chain is built from TRBV28 and TRBJ2-7; 7 positions agree with TRBD1. CDR1 is MDHEN and CDR2 is SYDVKM in the germline V gene. The CDR3 covers 14 residues. V trimming: 4 bases; J trimming: 2 bases; junction bases outside the gene matches: 5. DNA of the CDR3: TGTGCCAGCAGTTCGACAGGGCTTGCCTACGAGCAGTACTTC. This encodes CASSSTGLAYEQYF. Drawing the rest from reference TRBV28 and TRBJ2-7, the complete variable domain is DVKVTQSSRYLVKRTGEKVFLECVQDMDHENMFWYRQDPGLGLRLIYFSYDVKMKEKGDIPEGYSVSREKKERFSLILESASTNQTSMYLCASSSTGLAYEQYFGPGTRLTVT.

CDR3 in amino acids: CASSLGTSVSSYNEQFF. CDR3 DNA sequence: TGTGCCAGCAGCTTAGGGACTAGCGTTAGCTCCTACAATGAGCAGTTCTTC. The rearrangement links TRBV7-6 to TRBJ2-1, with TRBD2 matching 9 bases. CDR1 and CDR2 from the germline V gene are SGHVS and FNYEAQ. The CDR3 has 17 amino acids. Trimming removed 1 base from V and 0 bases from J; junction bases left unmatched: 4.

The rearrangement uses TRBV7-9 and TRBJ1-2; 8 bases are a match to TRBD1. The CDR3 spans 14 residues. V shed 5 bases and J 6 bases; nucleotides not matched to a gene: 8. The germline gives CDR1 SEHNR, CDR2 FQNEAQ (reference sequence). Here the CDR3 reads CASSERSQGDGYTF. Written as DNA, the CDR3 is TGTGCCAGCAGCGAACGATCACAGGGGGATGGCTACACCTTC.

The V call is TRBV7-2, the J call TRBJ2-6; 7 nucleotides line up with TRBD1. The CDR3 loop spans 18 amino acids. The J segment lost 4 bases and the V segment lost 1 base, leaving 10 bases of the junction unmatched. The germline gives CDR1 SGHTA, CDR2 FQGNSA. The CDR3 sequence is CASSLVGTAGAGANVLTF. The CDR3 bases are TGTGCCAGCAGCTTAGTGGGGACAGCCGGAGCGGGGGCCAACGTCCTGACTTTC.

This rearrangement joins TRBV14 to TRBJ2-7, with a tentative D call TRBD2 (6 bases). The CDR3 has 13 amino acids. In germline, CDR1 is SGHDN, CDR2 FVKESK. With 2 bases removed from V and 7 bases from J, the gap between germline ends came to 12 bases. The DNA of the CDR3 is TGTGCCAGCAGCCAAATCCGGGACTCTGAGCAGTACTTC. It codes for CASSQIRDSEQYF.

V and J are TRBV14 and TRBJ1-6; D remains unclear. This CDR3 is 13 amino acids long. V lost 1 base and J lost 11, with 9 bases in between. CDR1 and CDR2 (germline): SGHDN, FVKESK. CDR3 DNA sequence: TGTGCCAGCAGCCAAGTTAGGCGGGCACCCCTCCACTTT. Its protein is CASSQVRRAPLHF.

CDR3 coding DNA: TGCGCCAGCAGCTTGACGGGACTCACGACCGAAGCTTTCTTT. The encoded protein is CASSLTGLTTEAFF. The rearrangement joins TRBV5-1 to TRBJ1-1; maybe TRBD1 (5 bases). Germline values: CDR1 SGHRS, CDR2 YFSETQ. The CDR3 contains 14 residues. The V end was cut by 1 base, the J end by 8 bases, with 15 bases between.

The chain has TRBV7-3 and TRBJ2-7, with D perhaps matching TRBD1 (6 bases). The CDR3 contains 15 residues. CDR1 and CDR2 (germline): SGHTA, FQGTGA. The V gene lost 5 bases and the J gene lost 2 bases, with 16 bases spanning the gap. CDR3 sequence: CASSISAGTTYEQYF. In DNA form, the CDR3 reads TGTGCCAGCAGCATCTCCGCCGGGACAACCTACGAGCAGTACTTC.

The chain links TRBV18 to TRBJ1-2; TRBD1 matches at 9 bases. The CDR3 is 17 amino acids. Germline CDR1 and CDR2: KGHSH and LQKENI. J was trimmed by 1 base and V by 2 bases; bases with no gene match: 8. The CDR3 loop reads CASSPAPPGQGNYGYTF. In nucleotides, the CDR3 is TGTGCCAGCTCACCAGCGCCCCCGGGACAGGGTAACTATGGCTACACCTTC.